The clone carrying this T cell receptor beta chain occurred once. Antigen specificity is unknown. This sample is drawn from a study of CD8 T cells in Susac syndrome. RNA totalling about 0.5 to 1 ug underwent reverse transcription with random hexamers. TCR beta CDR3 was amplified by immunoSEQ multiplex PCR. This amplification extended across 54 Vbeta and 13 Jbeta segments. TCRdb called the immunoSEQ multiplex PCR reads again in MiXCR, with one record for every CDR3 protein. The profile shows 160,000 or so distinct CDR3 sequences, 94% of them singletons. The CDR3 contains 13 residues. Trimming cost V 3 bases and J 2 bases, with 11 bases left between them. Germline lookup yields CDR1 DFQATT and CDR2 SNEGSKA (reference sequence). The authors carried out high-throughput sequencing of TCR beta. They applied it to CD8+ and CD4+ T cells obtained from blood. CD8+ and CD4+ T cells were negatively isolated; TEMRA cells were FACS-enriched.

Study-level findings and limits: Susac syndrome CD4+ T cell repertoires showed no clonal expansion.

Material: CD4+ T cells from PBMCs. This TCR was recovered from a human donor with Susac syndrome. The chain employs TRBV20-1 and TRBJ2-7; tentatively, D is TRBD2 (5 bases). Written as DNA, the CDR3 is TGCAGTGCTAGTACGACTAAACCCTACGAGCAGTACTTC. Its translation: CSASTTKPYEQYF.